This T cell receptor beta chain was documented in a study of blood T cell repertoires in COVID-19. As for the study in general: Samples taken during acute and convalescent COVID-19 were collected in the United States, Italy and Spain. The analysed material was cDNA or gDNA that came from T cells, B-cell-depleted T cells, or PBMCs.

V was pared by 0 bases and J by 6 bases, with 14 bases between. This CDR3 comprises 15 residues. Germline lookup yields CDR1 LNHNV and CDR2 YYDKDF (reference sequence). Per the original data handling: Reference gene primer amplification in the assay estimated nucleated cell counts. Assay used: immunoSEQ multiplex PCR; TCRdb lists only in-frame clones, some missing. The DNA gave D and trimming, while V, J and clone size come from that table. The repertoire holds approximately 320,000 clones, with roughly 85% as singletons. This TCR derives from a human donor in a cohort sampled during active COVID-19. The specimen sequenced was peripheral blood. The V and J genes are TRBV15 and TRBJ1-2; no clear D. Here the CDR3 reads CATSRDAGGADGYTF. The CDR3 DNA sequence: TGTGCCACCAGCAGAGATGCGGGTGGTGCGGATGGCTACACCTTC.